The 27 T cell receptor beta chains below all came from one sample that was sequenced in a study of cytomegalovirus exposure and HLA in healthy donors. The PCR contained 60 Vbeta and 13 Jbeta primers. Some clones are missing from TCRdb's copy, which holds only in-frame ones; the method was immunoSEQ multiplex PCR. Among approximately 100,000 clones, 76% were seen once, and the ten largest hold over 7%. The source material was PBMCs. The receptors stem from a woman aged 45-60 years in good health and CMV-seropositive.

The chain joins TRBV9 to TRBJ1-2, with 8 bases identical to TRBD1. This CDR3 contains 13 residues. CDR1 and CDR2 (germline): SGDLS, YYNGEE. The trim removed 4 bases at V and 9 bases at J, leaving 8 bases unmatched. The CDR3 is CASSQGQGVRYTF. Written as DNA, the CDR3 is TGTGCCAGCAGCCAAGGACAGGGTGTACGCTACACCTTC.

The V gene is TRBV7-9, the J gene TRBJ2-1; D might be TRBD1 (5 bases). Trimming stripped 1 base from V and 4 bases from J, with 8 bases between. Germline V gene lookup returns CDR1 SEHNR and CDR2 FQNEAQ (reference sequence). CDR3 length equals 14 residues. The DNA of the CDR3 is TGTGCCAGCAGCTTAGTCAGGGTTTACAATGAGCAGTTCTTC. It yields the protein CASSLVRVYNEQFF.

The V and J genes are TRBV5-1 and TRBJ2-7; D unresolved. This CDR3 is built from 13 residues. CDR1 and CDR2 (germline): SGHRS, YFSETQ. V was shortened by 4 bases and J by 4 bases, with 12 bases between the two germline ends. The CDR3 DNA follows: TGCGCCAGCAGCCCTGCCCCAGGTTACGAGCAGTACTTC. Its translation is CASSPAPGYEQYF.

The rearrangement joins TRBV5-1 to TRBJ2-5; D not resolved. The V gene's germline CDR1 is SGHRS and CDR2 YFSETQ. The CDR3 contains 11 residues. The V gene lost 2 bases and the J gene lost 6 bases, with 5 bases spanning the gap. The CDR3 DNA reads as TGCGCCAGCAGCTTTGAGAAGACCCAGTACTTC. Translated: CASSFEKTQYF.

The chain carries TRBV4-3 and TRBJ2-2; D is ambiguous. V gave up 0 bases and J gave up 6 bases, with 14 bases separating them. This CDR3 is 16 amino acids long. Germline-derived CDR1 and CDR2 are LGHNA and YSLEER. The CDR3 loop reads CASSQDEARPSGELFF. The CDR3 nucleotides read TGCGCCAGCAGCCAAGATGAGGCCCGGCCCTCCGGGGAGCTGTTTTTT.

The V call is TRBV19, the J call TRBJ1-5; TRBD1 aligns across 7 bases. The trim removed 6 bases at V and 3 bases at J, leaving 5 bases unmatched. CDR3 size: 14 residues. In germline, CDR1 is LNHDA, CDR2 SQIVND (reference sequence). As DNA, the CDR3 is TGTGCCAGTAGGGGACAGAACATCAATCAGCCCCAGCATTTT. Its translation: CASRGQNINQPQHF.

The rearrangement links TRBV20-1 to TRBJ1-1; D gene unclear. Germline CDR1 and CDR2: DFQATT and SNEGSKA (reference sequence). Trimming shortened V by 1 base and J by 7 bases, and 7 bases separated the two germline ends. The CDR3 sequence is 11 residues long. CDR3 loop: CSARVLGEAFF. The CDR3 DNA is TGCAGTGCTAGAGTCCTCGGTGAAGCTTTCTTT.

This rearrangement joins TRBV9 to TRBJ2-7; weak D call: TRBD2 (6 bases). Trimming took 3 bases from V and 2 from J, leaving 15 bases between them. Germline V gives CDR1 SGDLS, CDR2 YYNGEE. This CDR3 is built from 15 residues. The CDR3 DNA reads as TGTGCCAGCAGCGGACTAGGAACCTTACCCTACGAGCAGTACTTC. Translation: CASSGLGTLPYEQYF.

The J gene is TRBJ2-6, the V gene TRBV4-1; 8 bases agree with TRBD1. CDR3 length: 20 amino acids. V shed 2 bases, J shed 4 bases, and the junction held 16 bases outside the gene matches. Germline CDR1 is MGHRA and CDR2 is YSYEKL. The CDR3 is CASSQSPAPGGASGANVLTF. The DNA for the CDR3 is TGCGCCAGCAGCCAAAGCCCTGCCCCAGGGGGCGCTTCAGGGGCCAACGTCCTGACTTTC.

The rearrangement uses TRBV4-3 and TRBJ1-1, with a tentative D call TRBD1 (6 bases). Germline assignment: CDR1 LGHNA and CDR2 YSLEER. CDR3 length: 15 amino acids. The germline V and J ends were trimmed by 1 base and 5 bases, with 14 bases remaining between them. The CDR3 sequence is CASSQVRGGGTEAFF. CDR3 DNA sequence: TGCGCCAGCAGCCAAGTTCGAGGGGGTGGAACTGAAGCTTTCTTT.

The chain uses TRBV5-1 and TRBJ2-1; TRBD1 agrees at 11 bases. V lost 3 bases, J lost 10 bases, and 0 bases stayed unmatched. This CDR3 has 12 residues. Germline V lookup: CDR1 SGHRS, CDR2 YFSETQ. Here the CDR3 reads CASSWTGGEQFF. The CDR3 bases are TGCGCCAGCAGCTGGACAGGGGGCGAGCAGTTCTTC.

V gene TRBV5-6 combines with J gene TRBJ2-2; D remains ambiguous. Per the germline V gene, CDR1 is SGHDT and CDR2 is YYEEEE. The CDR3 has 13 residues. V lost 4 bases and J 5 bases, leaving 9 bases between the germline ends. The CDR3 sequence: CASSPAGTGELFF. The CDR3 DNA is TGTGCCAGCAGCCCCGCCGGGACCGGGGAGCTGTTTTTT.

The rearrangement uses TRBV7-6 and TRBJ2-5, with 14 bases fitting TRBD2. The J call may be in error: the DNA end matches TRBJ2-7 better. This CDR3 has 17 amino acids. Looked up from germline, CDR1 is SGHVS and CDR2 is FNYEAQ. CDR3 sequence reads: CASSHLGPGLAGDEQYF. CDR3 nucleotides: TGTGCCAGCAGCCATTTGGGTCCGGGACTAGCGGGAGACGAGCAGTACTTC.

V and J are TRBV10-3 and TRBJ2-1, with D maybe TRBD1 (5 bases). The CDR3 has 13 amino acids. Trimming shortened V by 10 bases and J by 6 bases, and 16 bases separated the two germline ends. Germline V gives CDR1 ENHRY, CDR2 SYGVKD. CDR3 loop: CATCRVPSNEQFF. In nucleotides, the CDR3 is TGTGCCACTTGCAGGGTCCCATCCAATGAGCAGTTCTTC.

The chain recombines TRBV19 with TRBJ1-5; TRBD1 is a possible D gene (5 bases). V gave up 3 bases and J gave up 7 bases, with 13 bases separating them. CDR1 LNHDA and CDR2 SQIVND come from the germline V gene (reference sequence). The CDR3 consists of 14 residues. In nucleotides, the CDR3 is TGTGCCAGTAGTATCACAGGCCAAGGGCAGCCCCAGCATTTT. Protein: CASSITGQGQPQHF.

The chain carries TRBV4-2 and TRBJ2-6, with 10 bases identical to TRBD1. Unmatched junction bases numbered 5, after V lost 1 base and J lost 2 bases. The CDR3 contains 18 residues. The germline CDR1 and CDR2 sequences are LGHNA and YNFKEQ. This chain's CDR3 is CASSQGLDRGAGANVLTF. DNA of the CDR3: TGTGCCAGCAGCCAAGGACTGGACAGGGGGGCTGGGGCCAACGTCCTGACTTTC.

This clone was recorded a few times. The chain combines TRBV5-4 with TRBJ2-3, with D hard to call. Germline CDR1 and CDR2: SGHNT and YYREEE (reference sequence). The CDR3 is 12 residues long. V lost 3 bases, J lost 2 bases, and 4 bases lay in between. The CDR3 sequence: CASSSNTDTQYF. The CDR3 nucleotides read TGTGCCAGCAGCTCCAACACAGATACGCAGTATTTT.

This clone was seen more than once but under ten times. V gene TRBV10-3 combines with J gene TRBJ2-7, with 9 bases identical to TRBD2. Germline CDR1 is ENHRY and CDR2 is SYGVKD. V was clipped by 5 bases and J by 7 bases; unmatched bases: 15. CDR3 length equals 16 residues. The CDR3 spells CAISPRGSGGSLEQYF. CDR3 nucleotides: TGTGCCATCAGTCCCCGCGGTAGCGGGGGCTCCTTGGAGCAGTACTTC.

This clone is labeled as medium-sized. The chain links TRBV4-2 to TRBJ2-2; 13 positions agree with TRBD2. The CDR3 has 17 residues. In germline, CDR1 is LGHNA, CDR2 YNFKEQ. The V and J ends lost 4 bases and 0 bases, in that order; junction bases with no gene match: 2. CDR3 sequence (DNA): TGTGCCAGCAGCCTGGGACTAGCGGGGACGAACACCGGGGAGCTGTTTTTT. Translated, it gives CASSLGLAGTNTGELFF.

The chain is built from TRBV7-2 and TRBJ1-5, with D tentatively TRBD1 (5 bases). CDR1 is SGHTA and CDR2 is FQGNSA in the germline V gene. The CDR3 has 13 amino acids. V gave up 3 bases and J gave up 5 bases, with 8 bases separating them. CDR3 region: CASSLGGDQPQHF. CDR3 coding DNA: TGTGCCAGCAGCTTGGGGGGGGATCAGCCCCAGCATTTT.

This chain connects TRBV6-5 to TRBJ2-3; TRBD2 is a possible D gene (5 bases). The CDR3 is 15 amino acids. CDR1 MNHEY and CDR2 SVGAGI come from the germline V gene. V shed 6 bases and J shed 5 bases, with 18 bases lying between them. The CDR3 bases are TGTGCCAGCAGCCGCCTAGCACTAGGAAGAGATACGCAGTATTTT. Its translation: CASSRLALGRDTQYF.

The rearrangement joins TRBV5-4 to TRBJ2-1, with 12 bases fitting TRBD2. Germline V gives CDR1 SGHNT, CDR2 YYREEE (reference sequence). Trimming at V came to 1 base and at J to 6 bases, leaving 5 bases not matched to a gene. The CDR3 totals 16 residues. The CDR3 DNA follows: TGTGCCAGCAGCTTGACCCGGACTAGCGGGATCAATGAGCAGTTCTTC. This translates into CASSLTRTSGINEQFF.

The chain links TRBV23-1 to TRBJ2-7; 9 bases agree with TRBD1. TRBV23-1 counts as an open reading frame of uncertain function. Trimming at V came to 3 bases and at J to 3 bases, leaving 6 bases not matched to a gene. The CDR3 spans 15 residues. The CDR3 region is CASSQIGTGIYEQYF. CDR3 nucleotides: TGCGCCAGCAGTCAGATCGGGACAGGGATCTACGAGCAGTACTTC.

This clone came up once. This chain joins TRBV6-6 and TRBJ1-6; TRBD1 matches at 8 bases. Germline V gene lookup returns CDR1 MNHNY and CDR2 SVGAGI (reference sequence). The CDR3 consists of 15 residues. The J segment lost 6 bases and the V segment lost 2 bases, leaving 3 bases of the junction unmatched. In nucleotides, the CDR3 is TGTGCCAGCAGTTACGCCGGACAGGGTAATTCACCCCTCCACTTT. It codes for CASSYAGQGNSPLHF.

The V call is TRBV27, the J call TRBJ2-5; 10 bases are shared with TRBD2. Per germline, CDR1 MNHEY and CDR2 SMNVEV (reference sequence). The CDR3 is made up of 14 amino acids. V gave up 5 bases and J gave up 6 bases; unmatched junction bases: 6. The CDR3, as DNA: TGTGCCAGCAGTCCCGGGACTAGCGTTAAGACCCAGTACTTC. Residues: CASSPGTSVKTQYF.

The chain links TRBV4-2 to TRBJ2-7, with D unclear. The CDR3 sequence is 13 residues long. Trimming removed 0 bases from V and 4 bases from J, with 7 bases in between. Per germline, CDR1 LGHNA and CDR2 YNFKEQ. CDR3: CASSQEWQYEQYF. For the CDR3, the DNA is TGTGCCAGCAGCCAAGAGTGGCAGTACGAGCAGTACTTC.

V is TRBV7-7 and J is TRBJ2-5; 12 bases match TRBD2. This CDR3 contains 15 residues. The V gene end was trimmed by 1 base and the J gene end by 5 bases; junction bases not matched to a gene: 2. Germline loops: CDR1 SSHAT, CDR2 FNYEAQ (reference sequence). This chain's CDR3 is CASSLGLAGVETQYF. DNA for the CDR3: TGTGCCAGCAGCTTAGGACTAGCGGGAGTGGAGACCCAGTACTTC.